This is a list of T cell receptor beta chains from one sample in a study of blood T cells in healthy people across ages. Using its own MiXCR run on the 5' RACE reads, TCRdb lists one record per CDR3 protein. The sample carries around 1,000,000 distinct CDR3 sequences, 35% to 40% recorded once. Specimen: blood. The source is a man aged 18 to 30 in good health. Each CDR3 is given with its conserved first and last residue. A D gene is named only where the DNA matches it firmly. Clone sizes are given selectively: once, few, many, or a class where the clone is expanded.

>22|TRBD1|TRBV5-6|TRBJ1-2|NA
TGTGCCAGCAGCGGAGGGACAGGTGCGGGTCTACTGGGAAGGGGGTCTAACTATGGCTACACCTTC
CASSGGTGAGLLGRGSNYGYTF
>18|TRBD1|TRBV20-1|TRBJ2-1|NA
TGCAGTGCCCCCCTTTCCGGGACAGGGCCCCGGGTTCGACGCGAGCAGTTCTTC
CSAPLSGTGPRVRREQFF
>15|TRBD1|TRBV4-1|TRBJ1-2|NA
TGCGCCAGCAGCCCGGATCCCGGGACAGGGTACGGCTACACCTTC
CASSPDPGTGYGYTF
>15|TRBD2|TRBV5-1|TRBJ2-7|NA
TGCGCCAGCAGCTTGGGGGAGGGTTTTGGATACGAGCAGTACTTC
CASSLGEGFGYEQYF
>16|NA|TRBV4-2|TRBJ1-2|few
TGTGCCAGCAGCCAAGAGTCAGGGCAGGGTGGGCATGGCTACACCTTC
CASSQESGQGGHGYTF
>15|TRBD2|TRBV5-6|TRBJ2-4|few
TGTGCCAGCAGCTTCCGTACTAGCGGGGGGCGTAGTCCGTACTTC
CASSFRTSGGRSPYF
>16|NA|TRBV3-1|TRBJ1-4|NA
TGTGCCAGCAGCCAAACTTTGCAGGGGCCGGCTGAAAAACTGTTTTTT
CASSQTLQGPAEKLFF
>13|NA|TRBV9|TRBJ2-1|few
TGTGCCAGCAGCGTCTTTTCGCGGGGCGAGCAGTTCTTC
CASSVFSRGEQFF
>16|TRBD2|TRBV9|TRBJ2-1|NA
TGTGCCAGCAGCGGAGCGGGGGGGCCCCGTTACAATGAGCAGTTCTTC
CASSGAGGPRYNEQFF
>18|TRBD1|TRBV7-8|TRBJ1-1|few
TGTGCCAGCAGCCCCACTGGACAGGCGGGGAAAGCGAACACTGAAGCTTTCTTT
CASSPTGQAGKANTEAFF
>16|NA|TRBV28|TRBJ2-3|NA
TGTGCCAGCATCCCGACCGGGGGCGTTGGCACAGATACGCAGTATTTT
CASIPTGGVGTDTQYF
>14|TRBD1|TRBV9|TRBJ2-1|few
TGTGCCAGCAGCGGCAACAGGGGACGGGATGAGCAGTTCTTC
CASSGNRGRDEQFF
>14|NA|TRBV7-8|TRBJ2-7|NA
TGTGCCAGCAGCCCTGATGGCGTTTACAATGAGCAGTACTTC
CASSPDGVYNEQYF
>15|TRBD1|TRBV20-1|TRBJ2-1|few
TGCAGTGCCCCAGGGGGACAAAGTGTTGGTAATGAGCAGTTCTTC
CSAPGGQSVGNEQFF
>15|NA|TRBV27|TRBJ2-7|few
TGTGCCAGCAGTTTCGGAGCCAAGGAACCCTACGAGCAGTACTTC
CASSFGAKEPYEQYF
>15|TRBD2|TRBV9|TRBJ2-3|NA
TGTGCCAGCAGCCGACCAGCGGGGCACACAGATACGCAGTATTTT
CASSRPAGHTDTQYF
>12|NA|TRBV5-1|TRBJ2-4|NA
TGCGCCAGCAGCTTAGACGGGAACATTCAGTACTTC
CASSLDGNIQYF
>15|TRBD1|TRBV29-1|TRBJ1-2|few
TGCAGCGTTGAAGGGGTATTCCGGGACAGGGTCTTCAACACCTTC
CSVEGVFRDRVFNTF
>17|NA|TRBV4-2|TRBJ2-7|NA
TGTGCCAGCAGCCAAGGGAGCCCGAGTGGGCGCTCCTACGAGCAGTACTTC
CASSQGSPSGRSYEQYF
>16|NA|TRBV3-1|TRBJ2-3|few
TGTGCCAGCAGCCATCCCGTAGGCGGGGGCGCAGATACGCAGTATTTT
CASSHPVGGGADTQYF
>12|NA|TRBV6-2/TRBV6-3|TRBJ2-5|few
TGTGCCACAGCCAGGGGACAAGAGACCCAGTACTTC
CATARGQETQYF
>15|NA|TRBV9|TRBJ1-1|NA
TGTGCCAGCAGCGTAGACGGCAGGGTGAACACTGAAGCTTTCTTT
CASSVDGRVNTEAFF
>15|NA|TRBV27|TRBJ2-1|many
TGTGCCAGCAGTTTCGAACCCAACTCCTACAATGAGCAGTTCTTC
CASSFEPNSYNEQFF
>12|NA|TRBV12-5|TRBJ2-1|NA
TGTGCTAGTGGTATAAGCGACAATGAGCAGTTCTTC
CASGISDNEQFF
>19|TRBD1|TRBV7-2|TRBJ1-3|NA
TGTGCCAGCAGCGTGTCCGTGGACAGGGGGCTAGGCGGTGGAAACACCATATATTTT
CASSVSVDRGLGGGNTIYF
>15|NA|TRBV28|TRBJ1-2|NA
TGTGCCAGCAGTTTACAGGTGCCTACTGACTATGGCTACACCTTC
CASSLQVPTDYGYTF
>15|TRBD1|TRBV5-6|TRBJ1-1|NA
TGTGCCAGCAGCCTCCCGGGGGACAGGGACACTGAAACTTTCTTT
CASSLPGDRDTETFF
>12|NA|TRBV4-3|TRBJ1-2|few
TGCGCCAGCAGCCAAGATCGCGGTAGTTACACCTTC
CASSQDRGSYTF
>18|NA|TRBV5-1|TRBJ1-2|few
TGCGCCAGCAGCCCCCGAAGCGAGGGGTTTATTTTCGGGAATGGCTACACCTTC
CASSPRSEGFIFGNGYTF
>14|NA|TRBV9|TRBJ2-3|few
TGTGCCAGCAGCGTACGCTCAGGGTCAGATACGCAGTATTTT
CASSVRSGSDTQYF
>13|NA|TRBV20-1|TRBJ1-4|few
TGCAGTGCTAGAGAAAGCCCGAATGAAAAACTGTTTTTT
CSARESPNEKLFF
>14|NA|TRBV20-1|TRBJ1-5|NA
TGCAGTGCTAGAGATCTGAGGAGCAATCAGCCCCAGCATTTT
CSARDLRSNQPQHF
>15|TRBD1|TRBV9|TRBJ1-4|medium-sized
TGTGCCAGCAGCGCTACCGGGACAGGGACCGAAAAACTGTTTTTT
CASSATGTGTEKLFF
>13|NA|TRBV5-5|TRBJ1-2|NA
TGTGCCAGCAGCTTCACAAATAACTATGGCTACACCTTC
CASSFTNNYGYTF
>14|NA|TRBV5-1|TRBJ2-3|NA
TGCGCCAGCAACGAGGCAGGGCCTACAGATACGCAGTATTTT
CASNEAGPTDTQYF
>14|NA|TRBV12-3/TRBV12-4|TRBJ2-1|NA
TGTGCCAGCACCGACAGACTAGGTGGCAATGAGCAGTTCTTC
CASTDRLGGNEQFF
>12|NA|TRBV9|TRBJ2-3|few
TGTGCCAGCAGCGGGGCCGGACATACGCAGTATTTT
CASSGAGHTQYF
>16|NA|TRBV20-1|TRBJ2-5|many
TGCAGTGCTAGTTATTATTCTGGATGGAACCAAGAGACCCAGTACTTC
CSASYYSGWNQETQYF
>15|NA|TRBV7-2|TRBJ1-5|NA
TGTGCCAGCAGCTTAATCACAGATGGCAATCAGCCCCAGCATTTT
CASSLITDGNQPQHF
>18|TRBD1|TRBV4-1|TRBJ1-5|few
TGCGCCAGCAGCCAAGGGTCGACAGGGGTGGTGGGCAATCAGCCCCAGCATTTT
CASSQGSTGVVGNQPQHF